The 23 T cell receptor beta chains given below trace back to one sample, sequenced in a study of blood T cell repertoires in COVID-19. Profiling relied on immunoSEQ multiplex PCR, and the TCRdb table lists in-frame clones only, not all of them. The sample includes about 85,000 clones, nearly 90% seen only once; the top ten take about 4.3%. Input material: peripheral blood. The receptors come from a woman older than 75 with active or convalescent COVID-19.

The chain's CDR3 is CASSPSDRGATYEQYF. The DNA for the CDR3 is TGTGCCAGCAGCCCTTCGGACAGGGGCGCTACCTACGAGCAGTACTTC. The chain uses TRBV4-2 and TRBJ2-7, with TRBD1 matching 9 bases. CDR1 and CDR2 from the germline V gene are LGHNA and YNFKEQ. V lost 4 bases, J lost 2 bases, and 9 bases stayed unmatched. The CDR3 contains 16 residues.

The genes are TRBV11-2 and TRBJ1-6; D is unresolved. The ends were cut back, 5 bases at V and 7 bases at J, with 15 bases in the middle. Germline CDR1 is SGHAT and CDR2 is FQNNGV. The CDR3 totals 15 residues. The CDR3: CASSTSVIPNSPLHF. The DNA of the CDR3 is TGTGCCAGCAGCACTAGTGTGATCCCGAATTCACCCCTCCACTTT.

The chain uses TRBV28 and TRBJ2-7; 8 nucleotides align to TRBD2. Germline values: CDR1 MDHEN, CDR2 SYDVKM. Trimming took 2 bases from V and 1 from J; bases not matched to a gene: 4. This CDR3 contains 15 residues. The chain's CDR3 is CASSLLTSGSYEQYF. The CDR3 nucleotides are TGTGCCAGCAGTTTACTTACTAGCGGTTCCTACGAGCAGTACTTC.

The rearrangement uses TRBV28 and TRBJ1-2; the match to TRBD1 covers 9 bases. Germline CDR1 reads MDHEN; CDR2 reads SYDVKM. Trimming at V came to 2 bases and at J to 4 bases, leaving 5 bases not matched to a gene. The CDR3 has 15 amino acids. The chain's CDR3 is CASSLVGQGGYGYTF. In DNA, the CDR3 is TGTGCCAGCAGTTTAGTGGGACAGGGTGGCTATGGCTACACCTTC.

The chain carries TRBV28 and TRBJ1-5; 7 nucleotides match TRBD1. Trimming took 4 bases from V and 7 from J; bases not matched to a gene: 16. Per germline, CDR1 MDHEN and CDR2 SYDVKM. The CDR3 extends over 17 amino acids. The CDR3 DNA reads as TGTGCCAGCAGTTCGTTATCATTAAAGGGGGCGCGGCAGCCCCAGCATTTT. Translated, it gives CASSSLSLKGARQPQHF.

The rearrangement uses TRBV7-3 and TRBJ2-5; a possible D gene is TRBD2 (6 bases). V lost 5 bases and J lost 0, with 19 bases in between. This CDR3 comprises 17 residues. The germline gives CDR1 SGHTA, CDR2 FQGTGA. DNA of the CDR3: TGTGCCAGCAGCCTACGAGGAGGGTGGGGTGACCAAGAGACCCAGTACTTC. Translating gives CASSLRGGWGDQETQYF.

V usage is TRBV20-1 and J usage is TRBJ2-3, with D possibly being TRBD2 (5 bases). The V end lost 3 bases, the J end lost 3 bases, and 13 bases lay between the germline ends. CDR3 length: 14 amino acids. Looked up from germline, CDR1 is DFQATT and CDR2 is SNEGSKA (reference sequence). The CDR3 nucleotides are TGCAGTGCTAGTCAATTCGGGGTTACAGATACGCAGTATTTT. Amino acids: CSASQFGVTDTQYF.

The chain recombines TRBV10-1 with TRBJ2-2; 16 bases are a match to TRBD2. The CDR3 spans 16 residues. V shed 5 bases, J shed 5 bases, and the junction held 2 bases outside the gene matches. Germline V gene lookup returns CDR1 WNHNN and CDR2 SYGVQD (reference sequence). CDR3 region: CASSSGLAGGTGELFF. CDR3 in DNA: TGCGCCAGCAGTTCGGGACTAGCGGGGGGGACCGGGGAGCTGTTTTTT.

This chain joins TRBV5-1 and TRBJ2-5; TRBD1 aligns across 7 bases. The CDR3 contains 15 residues. Germline trimming cut 0 bases from V and 2 bases from J; bases unmatched to any gene: 4. Per the germline V gene, CDR1 is SGHRS and CDR2 is YFSETQ. The CDR3 spells CASSLDRGNQETQYF. The CDR3 DNA reads TGCGCCAGCAGCTTGGACAGGGGTAATCAAGAGACCCAGTACTTC.

The count of this clone is one. The chain carries TRBV30 and TRBJ1-2, with D possibly matching TRBD1 (6 bases). The CDR3 contains 14 residues. Trimming left V 2 bases short and J 4 bases short, with 14 bases between. Looked up from germline, CDR1 is GTSNPN and CDR2 is SVGIG (reference sequence). CDR3 coding DNA: TGTGCCTGGAGTTTGGGGGGGCGCCCCTATGGCTACACCTTC. This sequence encodes CAWSLGGRPYGYTF. The variable domain in full, with the rest retrieved from reference TRBV30 and TRBJ1-2, is SQTIHQWPATLVQPVGSPLSLECTVEGTSNPNLYWYRQAAGRGLQLLFYSVGIGQISSEVPQNLSASRPQDRQFILSSKKLLLSDSGFYLCAWSLGGRPYGYTFGSGTRLTVV.

V and J are TRBV18 and TRBJ2-5, with 8 bases fitting TRBD2. Germline CDR1 and CDR2: KGHSH and LQKENI. Germline trimming cut 3 bases from V and 5 bases from J; bases unmatched to any gene: 14. The CDR3 spans 17 residues. In DNA form, the CDR3 reads TGTGCCAGCTCACCGACATTACTAGCGGCCTCGGGGGAGACCCAGTACTTC. This encodes CASSPTLLAASGETQYF.

The V call is TRBV30, the J call TRBJ1-3, with D perhaps matching TRBD1 (5 bases). The germline gives CDR1 GTSNPN, CDR2 SVGIG (reference sequence). V lost 0 bases to trimming and J lost 4 bases, with 7 bases between them. This CDR3 contains 13 residues. CDR3 nucleotide sequence: TGTGCCTGGAGTGTACAGGCCGGAAACACCATATATTTT. Translating it yields CAWSVQAGNTIYF.

This rearrangement joins TRBV6-2 or TRBV6-3 to TRBJ1-1; 7 nucleotides line up with TRBD1. V lost 5 bases to trimming and J lost 4 bases; unmatched junction nucleotides: 4. Looked up from germline, CDR1 is MNHEY and CDR2 is SVGEGT. CDR3 size: 13 residues. CDR3 amino acids: CASSQGVSTEAFF. The CDR3 coding sequence is TGTGCCAGCAGTCAGGGGGTGAGCACTGAAGCTTTCTTT.

The chain carries TRBV7-2 and TRBJ1-1, with TRBD1 identical over 11 bases. Germline V gene data show CDR1 as SGHTA and CDR2 as FQGNSA. V was pared by 3 bases and J by 4 bases, with 7 bases of the junction left unmatched. The CDR3 is 16 amino acids. This CDR3 is CASSLSGTGGATEAFF. The CDR3 DNA reads TGTGCCAGCAGCTTGTCCGGGACAGGGGGAGCCACTGAAGCTTTCTTT. Looking up the rest from reference TRBV7-2 and TRBJ1-1 gives the full variable domain: GAGVSQSPSNKVTEKGKDVELRCDPISGHTALYWYRQSLGQGLEFLIYFQGNSAPDKSGLPSDRFSAERTGGSVSTLTIQRTQQEDSAVYLCASSLSGTGGATEAFFGQGTRLTVV.

The chain has TRBV5-4 and TRBJ2-1; possibly TRBD1 for D (5 bases). V was trimmed by 4 bases and J by 8 bases, leaving 13 bases between them. The germline V gene encodes CDR1 SGHNT and CDR2 YYREEE (reference sequence). The CDR3 runs 13 residues. CDR3 in amino acids: CASSAAGAHEQFF. In DNA, the CDR3 is TGTGCCAGCAGCGCCGCTGGGGCCCATGAGCAGTTCTTC. The variable domain in full, completed from reference TRBV5-4 and TRBJ2-1, reads ETGVTQSPTHLIKTRGQQVTLRCSSQSGHNTVSWYQQALGQGPQFIFQYYREEENGRGNFPPRFSGLQFPNYSSELNVNALELDDSALYLCASSAAGAHEQFFGPGTRLTVL.

The sample holds a few counts of this clone. The chain is built from TRBV19 and TRBJ1-1; tentative D call: TRBD1 (6 bases). The V end was cut by 8 bases, the J end by 3 bases, with 13 bases between. Germline loops: CDR1 LNHDA, CDR2 SQIVND (reference sequence). The CDR3 runs 13 residues. The CDR3 protein is CASGADSYTEAFF. DNA of the CDR3: TGTGCCAGTGGGGCGGACAGTTACACTGAAGCTTTCTTT.

The chain combines TRBV20-1 with TRBJ2-1; D gene uncertain. CDR3 length equals 10 residues. Germline V lookup: CDR1 DFQATT, CDR2 SNEGSKA (reference sequence). Trimming took off 6 bases at V and 6 bases at J, with 6 bases between the two ends. CDR3 sequence: CSAEINEQFF. The CDR3 DNA follows: TGCAGTGCCGAGATCAATGAGCAGTTCTTC.

This chain connects TRBV5-1 to TRBJ1-1; TRBD1 aligns across 10 bases. The CDR3 sequence is 14 residues long. Trimming removed 2 bases from V and 3 bases from J; junction bases left unmatched: 1. The germline CDR1 and CDR2 sequences are SGHRS and YFSETQ. The CDR3: CASSFGQGDTEAFF. The DNA for the CDR3 is TGCGCCAGCAGCTTTGGACAGGGGGACACTGAAGCTTTCTTT.

This chain's CDR3 is CSASSGITDTQYF. DNA of the CDR3: TGCAGTGCAAGTAGCGGGATCACAGATACGCAGTATTTT. This chain connects TRBV20-1 to TRBJ2-3; 8 nucleotides agree with TRBD2. With 6 bases clipped from V and 2 bases from J, the junction kept 4 bases outside the gene matches. Germline V gene lookup returns CDR1 DFQATT and CDR2 SNEGSKA (reference sequence). The CDR3 totals 13 residues.

The table lists this clone with a count of one. The chain carries TRBV5-1 and TRBJ2-1; 14 nucleotides agree with TRBD2. The CDR3 length is 14 residues. The V and J ends lost 4 bases and 9 bases, in that order; junction bases with no gene match: 3. From germline, CDR1 is SGHRS and CDR2 YFSETQ. CDR3 sequence (DNA): TGCGCCAGCAGCCCGACTAGCGGGAGGGGTGAGCAGTTCTTC. The encoded protein is CASSPTSGRGEQFF.

The chain recombines TRBV7-2 with TRBJ2-2; tentative D call: TRBD2 (5 bases). The V gene's germline CDR1 is SGHTA and CDR2 FQGNSA. With 4 bases removed from V and 8 bases from J, the gap between germline ends came to 14 bases. The CDR3 runs to 14 residues. In DNA, the CDR3 is TGTGCCAGCAGCTCGTTTACTAGAGTAGGGGAGCTGTTTTTT. Amino acid sequence: CASSSFTRVGELFF.

This rearrangement joins TRBV28 to TRBJ2-1; 10 bases fit TRBD2. The V gene's germline CDR1 is MDHEN and CDR2 SYDVKM. V gave up 8 bases and J gave up 7 bases; unmatched junction bases: 11. The CDR3 is 15 residues long. CDR3 region: CASGLAGGPVNEQFF. The CDR3 DNA sequence: TGTGCCAGCGGATTAGCGGGAGGTCCCGTTAATGAGCAGTTCTTC.

The V and J genes are TRBV28 and TRBJ2-1; maybe TRBD2 (5 bases). Trimming pared 11 bases from V and 9 bases from J, leaving 14 bases between. CDR1 MDHEN and CDR2 SYDVKM come from the germline V gene. The CDR3 consists of 11 residues. CDR3 protein: CASDSLGEQFF. In DNA, the CDR3 is TGTGCCTCGGACTCTCTGGGTGAGCAGTTCTTC.